This record concerns one TCR beta chain sequence. Its specificity is not known. Only in-frame clones appear in the TCRdb table, and some are missing; sequencing was by immunoSEQ multiplex PCR. This sample has roughly 120,000 clones, with around 91% found just once. These data are taken from a study of OX40 agonist ivuxolimab in advanced cancers. About the research overall: Averaging around 60 years in age, with a range of roughly 20 to 90, the cohort was about 86% male. Regarding the study as a whole: Some of the nonresponding patients also showed low levels of normalized T-cell clonal expansion.

Trimming cost V 5 bases and J 5 bases; bases outside gene matches: 2. The germline V gene encodes CDR1 SEHNR and CDR2 FQNEAQ (reference sequence). The CDR3 contains 14 residues. The sequenced sample was CD4+ or CD8+ T cells sorted from blood, obtained in a trial of the OX40 agonist ivuxolimab. This clonotype originated in an adult with an advanced solid tumor such as melanoma, head and neck, liver or kidney cancer. This chain joins TRBV7-9 and TRBJ1-6; 8 bases are shared with TRBD1. CDR3 nucleotides: TGTGCCAGCAGCCAGGGACAGGATAATTCACCCCTCCACTTT. Translating gives CASSQGQDNSPLHF.